These 14 T cell receptor beta chains were sequenced from one sample in a study of human T cells and chemical hapten exposure. As for time point: patch test 1, 2 weeks after DPC sensitization. The treatment was: therapeutic diphenylcyclopropenone sensitization with weekly scalp DPC. TCRdb re-analysed the RACE reads in MiXCR, keeping a single row per CDR3 protein. This table has 300,000 to 400,000 distinct CDR3 sequences, roughly 6.9% appearing once. The sequenced sample was whole blood, obtained in connection with sensitization to the hapten diphenylcyclopropenone (DPC). These receptors came from a woman under 30 with alopecia areata. Some clones in this sample may be carry-over from other donors' samples.

This clonotype was recorded once. The chain uses TRBV12-5 and TRBJ1-1; weak D call: TRBD1 (5 bases). V lost 6 bases to trimming and J lost 0 bases, with 8 bases between them. CDR3 length equals 13 residues. Germline CDR1 reads LGHNT; CDR2 reads FRNRAP. The CDR3 loop is CASGGRMNTEAFF. DNA of the CDR3: TGTGCTAGTGGGGGACGGATGAACACTGAAGCTTTCTTT.

This clonotype was observed a handful of times. The V and J genes are TRBV6-2 or TRBV6-3 and TRBJ1-5, with TRBD1 as a possible D gene (5 bases). Germline V gene data show CDR1 as MNHEY and CDR2 as SVGEGT. This CDR3 region has 14 residues. With 7 bases removed from V and 7 bases from J, the gap between germline ends came to 17 bases. As DNA, the CDR3 is TGTGCCAGCACTCTTCAGGGTATCGGACAGCCCCAGCATTTT. It specifies CASTLQGIGQPQHF.

This clonotype was seen many times. The gene calls are TRBV12-3 or TRBV12-4 and TRBJ2-4, with a tentative D call TRBD1 (6 bases). Trimming stripped 6 bases from V and 9 bases from J, with 21 bases between. The CDR3 has 15 residues. DNA of the CDR3: TGTGCCAGCAGCCTGCTCGGGGCAGGGGCGGGCATTCAGTACTTC. This encodes CASSLLGAGAGIQYF.

J is TRBJ1-5 and V is TRBV2; D is uncertain. Trimming took off 6 bases at V and 0 bases at J, with 15 bases between the two ends. CDR1 and CDR2 (germline): SNHLY, FYNNEI. The CDR3 has 16 amino acids. CDR3 residues: CASSKARVVSNQPQHF. CDR3 sequence (DNA): TGTGCCAGCAGCAAAGCTCGGGTCGTTAGCAATCAGCCCCAGCATTTT. Based on the CDR3 plus reference TRBV2 and TRBJ1-5, the full variable domain is EPEVTQTPSHQVTQMGQEVILRCVPISNHLYFYWYRQILGQKVEFLVSFYNNEISEKSEIFDDQFSVERPDGSNFTLKIRSTKLEDSAMYFCASSKARVVSNQPQHFGDGTRLSIL.

The chain joins TRBV27 to TRBJ1-1; D is unclear. This CDR3 region has 13 residues. With 6 bases removed from V and 4 bases from J, the gap between germline ends came to 12 bases. Germline lookup yields CDR1 MNHEY and CDR2 SMNVEV (reference sequence). Here the CDR3 DNA reads TGTGCCAGCAGCCTGAGGGCTGGCACTGAAGCTTTCTTT. Translation: CASSLRAGTEAFF.

This clonotype has only a few counts. The chain has TRBV28 and TRBJ1-1; no clear D gene. Germline V CDR1 and CDR2: MDHEN, SYDVKM. Trimming took 6 bases from V and 5 from J, leaving 16 bases between them. CDR3 length: 14 amino acids. The CDR3 spells CASSQHTFGTEAFF. In DNA form, the CDR3 reads TGTGCCAGCAGCCAACACACCTTTGGAACTGAAGCTTTCTTT.

The chain is built from TRBV3-1 and TRBJ2-3; no firm D call. The germline gives CDR1 LGHDT, CDR2 YNNKEL (reference sequence). The CDR3 spans 13 residues. Trimming cost V 5 bases and J 2 bases, with 8 bases left between them. CDR3 protein: CASSSFPTDTQYF. CDR3 bases: TGTGCCAGCAGCTCGTTCCCCACAGATACGCAGTATTTT.

The V gene is TRBV14, the J gene TRBJ2-3; TRBD1 matches 8 bases. The CDR3 is 19 residues long. V gave up 4 bases and J gave up 4 bases; unmatched junction bases: 19. Germline assignment: CDR1 SGHDN and CDR2 FVKESK. Here the CDR3 DNA reads TGTGCCAGCAGCCTAGAAGACGACCGGACAGGGAGTGTGGCAGATACGCAGTATTTT. This sequence encodes CASSLEDDRTGSVADTQYF. The entire variable domain, with the rest obtained from reference TRBV14 and TRBJ2-3, is as follows: EAGVTQFPSHSVIEKGQTVTLRCDPISGHDNLYWYRRVMGKEIKFLLHFVKESKQDESGMPNNRFLAERTGGTYSTLKVQPAELEDSGVYFCASSLEDDRTGSVADTQYFGPGTRLTVL.

The rearrangement joins TRBV2 to TRBJ2-1; 8 bases are shared with TRBD2. This CDR3 region has 14 residues. Looked up from germline, CDR1 is SNHLY and CDR2 is FYNNEI. Losses at the gene ends were 7 bases for V and 8 bases for J; bases not matched to a gene: 10. CDR3 region: CASKERGSVDEQFF. The CDR3 coding sequence is TGTGCCAGCAAGGAGCGGGGGTCCGTAGATGAGCAGTTCTTC.

This clonotype showed up just a few times. The gene calls are TRBV14 and TRBJ2-7; D is unresolved. Germline loops: CDR1 SGHDN, CDR2 FVKESK. V was pared by 2 bases and J by 2 bases, with 10 bases between. This CDR3 comprises 14 residues. The CDR3, as DNA: TGTGCCAGCAGCCAATGGCCAGATGCCTACGAGCAGTACTTC. This translates into CASSQWPDAYEQYF.

This clonotype was seen more than once but under ten times. The chain recombines TRBV7-2 with TRBJ1-4; tentative D call: TRBD1 (6 bases). Germline-derived CDR1 and CDR2 are SGHTA and FQGNSA. V lost 5 bases and J lost 5, with 12 bases in between. This CDR3 has 14 residues. The DNA of the CDR3 is TGTGCCAGCAGCCAACGGGGGGCGAATGAAAAACTGTTTTTT. It codes for CASSQRGANEKLFF.

The rearrangement uses TRBV6-5 and TRBJ2-5; TRBD1 matches at 7 bases. After removal of 4 bases from V and 4 bases from J, the junction contained 6 bases not matched to a gene. The germline V gene encodes CDR1 MNHEY and CDR2 SVGAGI. The CDR3 covers 14 residues. The CDR3 spells CASSSRQGTETQYF. For the CDR3, the DNA is TGTGCCAGCAGTTCCAGACAGGGAACAGAGACCCAGTACTTC.

The chain carries TRBV27 and TRBJ1-2; 7 positions agree with TRBD1. The V segment lost 1 base and the J segment 3 bases; nucleotides outside the gene matches: 5. Germline V gives CDR1 MNHEY, CDR2 SMNVEV (reference sequence). The CDR3 sequence is 15 residues long. The CDR3: CASSLFPQGDYGYTF. The DNA for the CDR3 is TGTGCCAGCAGTTTATTCCCCCAGGGGGACTATGGCTACACCTTC.

V and J are TRBV6-2 or TRBV6-3 and TRBJ2-7; 9 nucleotides match TRBD1. Germline CDR1 MNHEY, CDR2 SVGEGT. This CDR3 is 15 amino acids long. With 5 bases clipped from V and 2 bases from J, the junction kept 7 bases outside the gene matches. The CDR3 coding sequence is TGTGCCAGCAGTACAGGACAGGGGAAAACCTACGAGCAGTACTTC. It translates to CASSTGQGKTYEQYF.